This T cell receptor beta chain stems from a study of blood T cells in healthy people across ages. This clonotype was seen more than once but under ten times. The antigen is not known. Primers used in a second PCR of roughly 6 to 11 cycles were a sample-barcoded 5' primer and a J-beta primer mix. Per-sample output comprised a minimum of 2.5 million paired-end reads containing CDR3. Using its own MiXCR run on the 5' RACE reads, TCRdb lists one record per CDR3 protein. The sample records about 2 million distinct CDR3 sequences, around 48% being singletons. General observations from the study: Unsorted PBMCs prevented conclusive naive versus antigen-experienced comparison. Naive T cell percentage showed a strong correlation with TCR beta diversity.

With 4 bases clipped from V and 3 bases from J, the junction kept 4 bases outside the gene matches. CDR3 length: 15 residues. CDR1 is MNHEY and CDR2 is SMNVEV in the germline V gene (reference sequence). Isolated PBMCs totaled at least 6 million in each sample. The sequence was obtained from a woman in her forties in good health. The gene calls are TRBV27 and TRBJ2-1, with 9 bases fitting TRBD2. Source material: blood. The CDR3 sequence: CASSSGGGVYNEQFF. As DNA, the CDR3 is TGTGCCAGCAGTTCAGGCGGGGGGGTCTACAATGAGCAGTTCTTC.